The next 20 T cell receptor beta chains were all read from a single sample in a study of vaccination and CD4 T cells after COVID-19. What these receptors recognize is not known. With the Oncomine TCR Beta short-read assay, DNA from cultured CD4+ T cells was sequenced. MiXCR, applied by TCRdb to the PCR reads, yields one record per CDR3 protein. The profile covers around 26,000 distinct CDR3 sequences, with 67% appearing a single time and about a sixth taken by the ten largest. Treatment here: approximately nine-day PBMC culture with coronavirus spike peptide pools or control peptides (ViraFEST assay). The input for sequencing was CD4+ T cells from blood, cultured in vitro, taken after SARS-CoV-2 vaccination. Source of these receptors: a human donor who received a COVID-19 vaccine.

In this sample, this clonotype turned up a few times. The gene calls are TRBV6-1 and TRBJ2-5; D is ambiguous. Germline V lookup: CDR1 MNHNS, CDR2 SASEGT. The CDR3 runs to 12 residues. Trimming removed 7 bases from V and 7 bases from J, with 13 bases in between. DNA for the CDR3: TGTGCCAGCACCAGCCCCAGAGGGACCCAGTACTTC. Amino acid sequence: CASTSPRGTQYF.

V gene TRBV7-6 combines with J gene TRBJ2-1; 7 bases fit TRBD2. Trimming took 7 bases from V and 4 from J; bases not matched to a gene: 7. Per the germline V gene, CDR1 is SGHVS and CDR2 is FNYEAQ. There are 14 residues in the CDR3. The CDR3 sequence: CASIRGGGYNEQFF. CDR3 nucleotides: TGTGCCAGCATCCGGGGCGGGGGATACAATGAGCAGTTCTTC.

Here the CDR3 reads CASGLTGQLGGEQYF. The CDR3 nucleotides read TGTGCCAGCGGTCTTACGGGGCAATTGGGGGGCGAGCAGTACTTC. The chain is built from TRBV6-1 and TRBJ2-7, with D possibly being TRBD2 (6 bases). V was cut by 8 bases and J by 6 bases, with 23 bases left in between. Looked up from germline, CDR1 is MNHNS and CDR2 is SASEGT. CDR3 length: 15 residues.

The chain is built from TRBV20-1 and TRBJ2-7; no reliable D call. V was clipped by 6 bases and J by 0 bases, with 15 bases between them. The CDR3 is made up of 14 amino acids. CDR1 and CDR2 (germline): DFQATT, SNEGSKA (reference sequence). For the CDR3, the DNA is TGCAGTGCCATTCCGATGGGTGCCTCCTACGAGCAGTACTTC. Encoded protein: CSAIPMGASYEQYF.

This chain connects TRBV30 to TRBJ1-6; D is unclear. Germline V gene lookup returns CDR1 GTSNPN and CDR2 SVGIG (reference sequence). The V and J ends lost 3 bases and 3 bases respectively, with 6 bases between them. The CDR3 sequence is 13 residues long. The CDR3 coding sequence is TGTGCCTGGAGGGCCTTCTATAATTCACCCCTCCACTTT. Its translation: CAWRAFYNSPLHF.

V and J are TRBV6-1 and TRBJ2-1; D gene ambiguous. CDR3 length: 11 residues. Trimming left V 6 bases short and J 10 bases short, with 10 bases between. From germline, CDR1 is MNHNS and CDR2 SASEGT. The CDR3 DNA reads as TGTGCCAGCAGACTTGGGAAGGAGCAGTTCTTC. This gives the protein CASRLGKEQFF.

The chain has TRBV6-1 and TRBJ1-5; TRBD1 matches 8 bases. V shed 7 bases, J shed 6 bases, and the junction held 17 bases outside the gene matches. Germline-derived CDR1 and CDR2 are MNHNS and SASEGT. The CDR3 extends over 17 amino acids. CDR3 sequence: CASNPTQGAGVIQPQHF. The CDR3 nucleotides are TGTGCCAGCAATCCTACTCAGGGGGCGGGGGTAATTCAGCCCCAGCATTTT.

The CDR3: CASSDGVRGPLKQYF. DNA for the CDR3: TGTGCCAGCAGTGACGGTGTGCGGGGGCCTTTAAAGCAGTACTTC. The chain employs TRBV6-1 and TRBJ2-7, with D maybe TRBD2 (7 bases). Germline assignment: CDR1 MNHNS and CDR2 SASEGT. Between the trimmed V and J ends, which lost 3 bases and 8 bases, there was a span of 20 bases. The CDR3 runs 15 residues.

This clonotype was found a few times. The chain combines TRBV20-1 with TRBJ1-6; 12 bases line up with TRBD1. J lost 2 bases, V lost 3 bases, and 2 bases had no gene match. The CDR3 covers 16 residues. From germline, CDR1 is DFQATT and CDR2 SNEGSKA (reference sequence). The CDR3 loop is CSARGQGAAYNSPLHF. The CDR3 nucleotides read TGCAGTGCTAGGGGACAGGGGGCAGCCTATAATTCACCCCTCCACTTT.

This chain joins TRBV27 and TRBJ2-5; D not resolved. V was pared by 0 bases and J by 0 bases, with 2 bases between. The CDR3 is 13 amino acids. Looked up from germline, CDR1 is MNHEY and CDR2 is SMNVEV (reference sequence). The CDR3 DNA sequence: TGTGCCAGCAGTTTATCGTACCAAGAGACCCAGTACTTC. It translates to CASSLSYQETQYF.

V is TRBV12-3 or TRBV12-4 and J is TRBJ2-3; D is undetermined. The CDR3 is 15 residues long. Trimming shortened V by 3 bases and J by 2 bases, and 12 bases separated the two germline ends. In DNA, the CDR3 is TGTGCCAGCAGTTTCTATCGGCCCCCCACAGATACGCAGTATTTT. The encoded protein is CASSFYRPPTDTQYF.

J is TRBJ1-5 and V is TRBV15, with 8 bases lining up with TRBD1. CDR1 is LNHNV, CDR2 YYDKDF, per germline (reference sequence). J lost 1 base, V lost 4 bases, and 9 bases had no gene match. The CDR3 contains 17 residues. In DNA, the CDR3 is TGTGCCACCAGCAAAGGGGCCCAGGGGGCAAGCAATCAGCCCCAGCATTTT. Protein product: CATSKGAQGASNQPQHF.

This chain uses TRBV6-5 with TRBJ1-5, with 12 bases fitting TRBD1. The CDR3 consists of 17 residues. J gave up 3 bases and V 3 bases, and 6 bases lay outside the gene matches. Germline loops: CDR1 MNHEY, CDR2 SVGAGI. The CDR3 protein is CASSYFQGQGANQPQHF. The CDR3 bases are TGTGCCAGCAGTTATTTCCAGGGACAGGGGGCCAATCAGCCCCAGCATTTT.

This clonotype appeared a few times. The chain uses TRBV2 and TRBJ1-6; TRBD1 is a possible D gene (6 bases). Trimming pared 0 bases from V and 3 bases from J, leaving 12 bases between. CDR1 SNHLY and CDR2 FYNNEI come from the germline V gene. The CDR3 totals 17 residues. CDR3 coding DNA: TGTGCCAGCAGTGAAGCGGGGGCAGGGAACTATAATTCACCCCTCCACTTT. It is translated as CASSEAGAGNYNSPLHF.

The chain uses TRBV6-1 and TRBJ2-7; 11 bases are shared with TRBD1. Trimming removed 5 bases from V and 5 bases from J; junction bases left unmatched: 5. The CDR3 covers 14 residues. Germline V lookup: CDR1 MNHNS, CDR2 SASEGT. CDR3 amino acids: CASSPGQGVDEQYF. The CDR3 nucleotides read TGTGCCAGCAGTCCGGGACAGGGGGTAGACGAGCAGTACTTC.

The chain employs TRBV12-3 or TRBV12-4 and TRBJ2-2; 8 bases are a match to TRBD1. This CDR3 contains 17 residues. The V segment lost 3 bases and the J segment 1 base; nucleotides outside the gene matches: 7. CDR3 sequence: CASSLWVGTGNTGELFF. CDR3 sequence (DNA): TGTGCCAGCAGTTTGTGGGTCGGGACAGGGAACACCGGGGAGCTGTTTTTT.

This chain uses TRBV6-2 or TRBV6-3 with TRBJ1-5, with 8 bases that match TRBD1. After removal of 0 bases from V and 5 bases from J, the junction contained 3 bases not matched to a gene. Germline V CDR1 and CDR2: MNHEY, SVGEGT. This CDR3 has 15 amino acids. The DNA of the CDR3 is TGTGCCAGCAGTTACTCGGGGACAGGCGATCAGCCCCAGCATTTT. Its translation: CASSYSGTGDQPQHF.

The J gene is TRBJ2-4, the V gene TRBV6-5, with 7 bases fitting TRBD1. The CDR3 has 19 amino acids. Germline trimming cut 2 bases from V and 0 bases from J; bases unmatched to any gene: 13. In germline, CDR1 is MNHEY, CDR2 SVGAGI. The CDR3 sequence is CASSYSMQTGTLAKNIQYF. The CDR3 coding sequence is TGTGCCAGCAGTTACAGTATGCAGACAGGGACCCTAGCCAAAAACATTCAGTACTTC.

This clonotype was recorded a few times. V usage is TRBV25-1 and J usage is TRBJ1-5, with a weak D call TRBD1 (6 bases). This CDR3 has 13 amino acids. With 1 base removed from V and 7 bases from J, the gap between germline ends came to 8 bases. CDR1 and CDR2 (germline): MGHDK, SYGVNS. Here the CDR3 DNA reads TGTGCCAGCAGTGAATCGGGGGCGCAGCCCCAGCATTTT. It encodes CASSESGAQPQHF.

The chain links TRBV7-2 to TRBJ2-3; D possibly corresponds to TRBD1 (6 bases). CDR1 SGHTA and CDR2 FQGNSA come from the germline V gene. The CDR3 runs 16 residues. V was clipped by 6 bases and J by 0 bases, with 16 bases between them. The CDR3 spells CASRYRGITSTDTQYF. CDR3 nucleotide sequence: TGTGCCAGCAGGTATAGGGGGATTACTAGCACAGATACGCAGTATTTT.